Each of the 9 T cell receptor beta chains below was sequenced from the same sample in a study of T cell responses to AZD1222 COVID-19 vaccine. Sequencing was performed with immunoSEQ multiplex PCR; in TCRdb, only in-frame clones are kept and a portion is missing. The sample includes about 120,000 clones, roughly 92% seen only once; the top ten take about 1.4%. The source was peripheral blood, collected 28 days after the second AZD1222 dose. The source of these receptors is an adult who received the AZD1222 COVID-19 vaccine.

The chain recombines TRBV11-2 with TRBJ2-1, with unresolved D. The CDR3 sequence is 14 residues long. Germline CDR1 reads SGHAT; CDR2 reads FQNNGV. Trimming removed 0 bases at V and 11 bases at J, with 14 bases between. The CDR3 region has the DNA TGTGCCAGCAGCTTAGATTTTTCTGGAAATCAGCAGTTCTTC. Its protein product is CASSLDFSGNQQFF.

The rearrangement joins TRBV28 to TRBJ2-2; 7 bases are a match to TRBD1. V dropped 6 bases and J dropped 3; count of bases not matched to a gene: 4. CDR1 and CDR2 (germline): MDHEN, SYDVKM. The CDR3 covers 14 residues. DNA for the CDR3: TGTGCCAGCAGCTCTACAGGGGACACCGGGGAGCTGTTTTTT. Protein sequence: CASSSTGDTGELFF.

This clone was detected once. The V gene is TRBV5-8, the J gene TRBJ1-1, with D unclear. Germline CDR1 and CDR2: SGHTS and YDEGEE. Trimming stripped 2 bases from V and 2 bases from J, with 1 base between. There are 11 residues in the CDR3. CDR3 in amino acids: CASSFNTEAFF. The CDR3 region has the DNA TGTGCCAGCAGCTTCAACACTGAAGCTTTCTTT.

CDR3 loop: CASSTHVTSYNEQFF. CDR3 coding DNA: TGTGCCAGTTCGACCCACGTTACCTCCTACAATGAGCAGTTCTTC. The chain joins TRBV2 to TRBJ2-1; the D is unclear. The CDR3 loop spans 15 amino acids. The germline V gene has CDR1 SNHLY and CDR2 FYNNEI. V was pared by 9 bases and J by 0 bases, with 15 bases between.

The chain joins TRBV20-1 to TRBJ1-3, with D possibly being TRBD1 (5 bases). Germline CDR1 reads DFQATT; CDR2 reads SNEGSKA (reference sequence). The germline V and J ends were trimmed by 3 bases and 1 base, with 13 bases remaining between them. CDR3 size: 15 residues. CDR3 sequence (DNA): TGCAGTGCTAGTGGGGCCCGTGGGTCTGGAAACACCATATATTTT. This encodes CSASGARGSGNTIYF.

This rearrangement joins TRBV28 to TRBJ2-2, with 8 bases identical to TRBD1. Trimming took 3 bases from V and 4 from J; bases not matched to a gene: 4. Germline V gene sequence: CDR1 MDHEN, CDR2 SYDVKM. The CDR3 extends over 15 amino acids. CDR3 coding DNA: TGTGCCAGCAGTTTGTTAACAGGGGGCACCGGGGAGCTGTTTTTT. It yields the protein CASSLLTGGTGELFF.

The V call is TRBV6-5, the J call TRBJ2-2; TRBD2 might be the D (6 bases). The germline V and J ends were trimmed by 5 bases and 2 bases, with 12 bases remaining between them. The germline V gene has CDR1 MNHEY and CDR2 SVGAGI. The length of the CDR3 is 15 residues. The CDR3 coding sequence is TGTGCCAGCAGTAGCGGGCCTCAAAACACCGGGGAGCTGTTTTTT. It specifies CASSSGPQNTGELFF.

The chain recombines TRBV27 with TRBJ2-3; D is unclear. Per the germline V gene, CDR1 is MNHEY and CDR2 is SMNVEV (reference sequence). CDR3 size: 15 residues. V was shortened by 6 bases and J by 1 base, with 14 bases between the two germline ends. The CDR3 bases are TGTGCCAGCAGCCTCCGCGGAGTACGCACAGATACGCAGTATTTT. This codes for CASSLRGVRTDTQYF.

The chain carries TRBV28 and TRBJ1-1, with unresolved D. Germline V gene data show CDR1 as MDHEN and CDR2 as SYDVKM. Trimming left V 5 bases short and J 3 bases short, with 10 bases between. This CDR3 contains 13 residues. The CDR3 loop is CASSLDTYTEAFF. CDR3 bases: TGTGCCAGCAGTCTTGACACCTACACTGAAGCTTTCTTT.